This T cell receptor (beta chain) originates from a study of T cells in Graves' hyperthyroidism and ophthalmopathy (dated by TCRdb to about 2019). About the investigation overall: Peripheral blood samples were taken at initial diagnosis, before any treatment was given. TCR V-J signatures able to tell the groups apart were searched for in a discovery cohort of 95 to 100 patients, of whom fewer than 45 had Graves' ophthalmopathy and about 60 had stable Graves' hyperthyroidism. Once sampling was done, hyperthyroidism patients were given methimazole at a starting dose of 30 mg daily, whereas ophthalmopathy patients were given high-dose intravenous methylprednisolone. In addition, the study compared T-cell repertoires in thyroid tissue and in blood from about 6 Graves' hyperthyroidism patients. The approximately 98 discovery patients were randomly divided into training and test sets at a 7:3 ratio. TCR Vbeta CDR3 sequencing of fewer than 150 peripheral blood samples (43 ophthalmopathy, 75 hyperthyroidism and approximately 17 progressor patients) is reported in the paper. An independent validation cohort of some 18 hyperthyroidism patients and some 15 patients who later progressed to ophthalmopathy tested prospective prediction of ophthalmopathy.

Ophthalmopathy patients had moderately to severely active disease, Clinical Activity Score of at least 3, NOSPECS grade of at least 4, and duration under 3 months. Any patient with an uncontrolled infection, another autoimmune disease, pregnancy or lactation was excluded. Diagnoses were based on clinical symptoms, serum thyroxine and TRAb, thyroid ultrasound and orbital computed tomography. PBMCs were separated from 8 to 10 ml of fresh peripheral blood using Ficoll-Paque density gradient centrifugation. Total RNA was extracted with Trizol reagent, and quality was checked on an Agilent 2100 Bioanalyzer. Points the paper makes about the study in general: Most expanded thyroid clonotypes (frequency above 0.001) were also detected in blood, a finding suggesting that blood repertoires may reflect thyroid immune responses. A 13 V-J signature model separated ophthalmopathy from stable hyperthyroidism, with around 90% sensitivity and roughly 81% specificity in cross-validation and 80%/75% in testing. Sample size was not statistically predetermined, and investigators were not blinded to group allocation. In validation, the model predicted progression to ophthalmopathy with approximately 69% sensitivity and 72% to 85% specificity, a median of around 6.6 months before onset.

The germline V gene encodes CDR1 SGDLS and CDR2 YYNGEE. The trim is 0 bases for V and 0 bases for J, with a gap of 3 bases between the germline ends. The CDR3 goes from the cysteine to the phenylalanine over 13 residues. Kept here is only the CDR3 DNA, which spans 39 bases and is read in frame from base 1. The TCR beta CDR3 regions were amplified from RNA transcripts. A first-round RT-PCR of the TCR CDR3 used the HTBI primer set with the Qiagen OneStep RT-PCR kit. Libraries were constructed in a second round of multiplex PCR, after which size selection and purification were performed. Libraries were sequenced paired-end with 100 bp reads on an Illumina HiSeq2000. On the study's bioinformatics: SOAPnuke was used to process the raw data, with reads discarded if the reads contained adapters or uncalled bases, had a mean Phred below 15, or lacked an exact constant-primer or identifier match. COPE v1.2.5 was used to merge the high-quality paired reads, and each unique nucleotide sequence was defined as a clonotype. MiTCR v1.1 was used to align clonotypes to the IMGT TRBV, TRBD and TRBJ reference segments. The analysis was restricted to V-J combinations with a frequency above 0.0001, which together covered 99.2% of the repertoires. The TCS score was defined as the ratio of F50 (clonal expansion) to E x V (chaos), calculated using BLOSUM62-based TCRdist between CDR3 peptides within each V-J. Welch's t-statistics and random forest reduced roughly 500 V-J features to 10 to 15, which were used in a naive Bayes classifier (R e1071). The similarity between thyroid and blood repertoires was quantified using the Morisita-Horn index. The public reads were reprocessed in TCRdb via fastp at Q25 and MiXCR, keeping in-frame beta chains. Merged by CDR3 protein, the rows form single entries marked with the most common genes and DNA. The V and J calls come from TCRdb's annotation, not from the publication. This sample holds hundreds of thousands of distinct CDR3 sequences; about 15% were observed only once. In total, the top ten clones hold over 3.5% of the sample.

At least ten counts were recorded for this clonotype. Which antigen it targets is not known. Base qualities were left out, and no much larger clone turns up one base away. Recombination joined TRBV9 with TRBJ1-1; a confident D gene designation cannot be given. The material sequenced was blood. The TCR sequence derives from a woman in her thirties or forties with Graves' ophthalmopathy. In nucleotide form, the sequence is TGTGCCAGCAGCGTAGACCTGAACACTGAAGCTTTCTTT. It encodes CASSVDLNTEAFF.